The 24 T cell receptor beta chains below were found in one sample sequenced in a study of cytomegalovirus exposure and HLA in healthy donors. The assay was immunoSEQ multiplex PCR, and TCRdb's table has in-frame clones only and misses some. The table shows tens of thousands of clones, with around 90% occurring only once. The sample consisted of PBMCs. The receptor source for this set is a man aged 18 to 30 in good health and CMV-seronegative.

The chain recombines TRBV5-8 with TRBJ1-4; 9 positions agree with TRBD1. Trimming took 4 bases from V and 7 from J; bases not matched to a gene: 17. This CDR3 has 18 amino acids. Germline-derived CDR1 and CDR2 are SGHTS and YDEGEE. This CDR3 reads CASSQGTGGSFRGEKLFF. The CDR3 DNA reads TGTGCCAGCAGCCAGGGAACAGGGGGCTCTTTTCGGGGTGAAAAACTGTTTTTT.

The V gene is TRBV5-1, the J gene TRBJ1-4, with D unresolved. The CDR3 covers 15 residues. Germline V lookup: CDR1 SGHRS, CDR2 YFSETQ. Trimming cost V 0 bases and J 6 bases, with 12 bases left between them. The CDR3: CASSLDGSAYEKLFF. The CDR3 DNA follows: TGCGCCAGCAGCTTGGACGGCAGCGCTTATGAAAAACTGTTTTTT.

This clone was detected once. The chain employs TRBV29-1 and TRBJ2-7, with 10 bases lining up with TRBD2. Unmatched junction bases numbered 4, after V lost 1 base and J lost 4 bases. CDR3 length: 14 amino acids. Germline V lookup: CDR1 SQVTM, CDR2 ANQGSEA. The CDR3 DNA reads as TGCAGCGTTGAAGGGCTAGCGGGAGAGTACGAGCAGTACTTC. It is translated as CSVEGLAGEYEQYF.

The chain recombines TRBV4-1 with TRBJ2-1, with 14 nucleotides matching TRBD2. There are 17 residues in the CDR3. The V segment lost 2 bases and the J segment 7 bases; nucleotides outside the gene matches: 7. In germline, CDR1 is MGHRA, CDR2 YSYEKL. The CDR3 region has the DNA TGCGCCAGCAGCCAACTTGGGACTAGCGGGAGTGGGAATGAGCAGTTCTTC. It yields the protein CASSQLGTSGSGNEQFF.

The chain carries TRBV15 and TRBJ2-7; 10 nucleotides match TRBD1. The ends lost 6 bases at V and 3 bases at J; junction bases unmatched: 8. Germline V gene sequence: CDR1 LNHNV, CDR2 YYDKDF (reference sequence). This CDR3 region has 15 residues. The CDR3 sequence: CATSQTWTGGYEQYF. The CDR3 DNA sequence: TGTGCCACCAGTCAGACCTGGACAGGGGGCTACGAGCAGTACTTC. Full variable domain (outside the CDR3, taken from reference TRBV15 and TRBJ2-7): DAMVIQNPRYQVTQFGKPVTLSCSQTLNHNVMYWYQQKSSQAPKLLFHYYDKDFNNEADTPDNFQSRRPNTSFCFLDIRSPGLGDTAMYLCATSQTWTGGYEQYFGPGTRLTVT.

This sequence joins TRBV29-1 and TRBJ1-1; the D gene is possibly TRBD1 (5 bases). The ends were cut back, 6 bases at V and 1 base at J, with 12 bases in the middle. The CDR3 has 13 residues. Germline CDR1 SQVTM, CDR2 ANQGSEA. The CDR3 here is CSVARQRNTEAFF. The CDR3 DNA reads as TGCAGCGTAGCTAGACAGAGGAACACTGAAGCTTTCTTT.

The chain has TRBV7-9 and TRBJ1-5; D is ambiguous. The germline V gene has CDR1 SEHNR and CDR2 FQNEAQ (reference sequence). This CDR3 is 12 amino acids long. V was shortened by 5 bases and J by 4 bases, with 6 bases between the two germline ends. CDR3 region: CASSAQNQPQHF. The CDR3 bases are TGTGCCAGCAGCGCCCAGAATCAGCCCCAGCATTTT.

The chain recombines TRBV4-1 with TRBJ1-2, with 11 bases fitting TRBD1. CDR3 length: 14 residues. The V and J ends lost 3 bases and 5 bases, in that order; junction bases with no gene match: 2. From germline, CDR1 is MGHRA and CDR2 YSYEKL. CDR3 protein: CASSQDRGLYGYTF. In nucleotides, the CDR3 is TGCGCCAGCAGCCAGGACAGGGGGCTGTATGGCTACACCTTC.

This clone has just one count. The V call is TRBV2, the J call TRBJ2-3; D ambiguous. The V and J ends lost 4 bases and 2 bases respectively, with 4 bases between them. Germline V gene sequence: CDR1 SNHLY, CDR2 FYNNEI. There are 12 residues in the CDR3. The CDR3 sequence is CASSGDTDTQYF. The DNA for the CDR3 is TGTGCCAGCAGTGGCGACACAGATACGCAGTATTTT. Based on the CDR3 plus reference TRBV2 and TRBJ2-3, the full variable domain is EPEVTQTPSHQVTQMGQEVILRCVPISNHLYFYWYRQILGQKVEFLVSFYNNEISEKSEIFDDQFSVERPDGSNFTLKIRSTKLEDSAMYFCASSGDTDTQYFGPGTRLTVL.

The rearrangement uses TRBV28 and TRBJ2-2; D gene ambiguous. V was pared by 4 bases and J by 2 bases, with 17 bases between. This CDR3 has 17 amino acids. Germline assignment: CDR1 MDHEN and CDR2 SYDVKM. For the CDR3, the DNA is TGTGCCAGCAGTTCCCTGGCACAGTCCCCAAACACCGGGGAGCTGTTTTTT. It encodes CASSSLAQSPNTGELFF.

This clone was picked up a small number of times. The rearrangement uses TRBV12-5 and TRBJ2-5; D might be TRBD2 (6 bases). Germline V gives CDR1 LGHNT, CDR2 FRNRAP. The CDR3 covers 16 residues. V shed 0 bases and J shed 5 bases, with 16 bases lying between them. CDR3 sequence reads: CASGLVLREVKETQYF. The CDR3 region has the DNA TGTGCTAGTGGTTTGGTACTGAGGGAGGTAAAGGAGACCCAGTACTTC.

The V call is TRBV5-1, the J call TRBJ2-2; 7 nucleotides match TRBD1. CDR1 is SGHRS and CDR2 is YFSETQ in the germline V gene. CDR3 length: 14 amino acids. V gave up 6 bases and J gave up 4 bases; unmatched junction bases: 6. Written as DNA, the CDR3 is TGCGCCAGCACTACCGAGGGGGCCACCGGGGAGCTGTTTTTT. Its translation is CASTTEGATGELFF.

The table lists this clone with a count of one. The rearrangement joins TRBV18 to TRBJ2-7; TRBD1 matches at 8 bases. The germline V gene encodes CDR1 KGHSH and CDR2 LQKENI. The CDR3 extends over 16 amino acids. V shed 0 bases and J 1 base; nucleotides not matched to a gene: 5. In DNA, the CDR3 is TGTGCCAGCTCACCACCTGGACAGGGTTTGTCCTACGAGCAGTACTTC. Its protein product is CASSPPGQGLSYEQYF.

The sample holds one count of this clone. This sequence joins TRBV18 and TRBJ1-5, with TRBD1 matching 8 bases. There are 14 residues in the CDR3. Germline loops: CDR1 KGHSH, CDR2 LQKENI. The V gene end was trimmed by 6 bases and the J gene end by 1 base; junction bases not matched to a gene: 2. The CDR3 sequence is CASSRTGSNQPQHF. In nucleotides, the CDR3 is TGTGCCAGCTCCCGGACAGGGAGCAATCAGCCCCAGCATTTT. Combining the CDR3 with reference TRBV18 and TRBJ1-5 gives the whole variable domain NAGVMQNPRHLVRRRGQEARLRCSPMKGHSHVYWYRQLPEEGLKFMVYLQKENIIDESGMPKERFSAEFPKEGPSILRIQQVVRGDSAAYFCASSRTGSNQPQHFGDGTRLSIL.

The chain uses TRBV5-4 and TRBJ2-5; 8 bases match TRBD1. CDR3 length: 15 amino acids. V dropped 4 bases and J dropped 5; count of bases not matched to a gene: 10. Germline CDR1 and CDR2: SGHNT and YYREEE (reference sequence). CDR3 nucleotide sequence: TGTGCCAGCAGCCCCGCAGGGGGCGTACTGGAGACCCAGTACTTC. Protein product: CASSPAGGVLETQYF.

The DNA for the CDR3 is TGCGCCAGCAGCTTGAGACTAGCGGGAAGAAACTCCTACACAGATACGCAGTATTTT. This codes for CASSLRLAGRNSYTDTQYF. The chain uses TRBV5-1 and TRBJ2-3; 11 bases match TRBD2. V was clipped by 1 base and J by 2 bases; unmatched bases: 12. The CDR3 is 19 amino acids. The V gene's germline CDR1 is SGHRS and CDR2 YFSETQ.

This clone was counted once. V is TRBV27 and J is TRBJ2-1; 11 bases are a match to TRBD2. The CDR3 loop spans 16 amino acids. J gave up 8 bases and V 5 bases, and 11 bases lay outside the gene matches. Germline CDR1 reads MNHEY; CDR2 reads SMNVEV (reference sequence). Here the CDR3 reads CASSLLTSGRIHEQFF. CDR3 sequence (DNA): TGTGCCAGCAGTCTCCTAACTAGCGGGAGAATCCATGAGCAGTTCTTC.

The chain links TRBV19 to TRBJ2-7, with 8 bases fitting TRBD1. CDR1 and CDR2 from the germline V gene are LNHDA and SQIVND (reference sequence). The V gene end was trimmed by 5 bases and the J gene end by 4 bases; junction bases not matched to a gene: 13. The CDR3 loop spans 16 amino acids. The CDR3 is CASSFPGQGRNYEQYF. Here the CDR3 DNA reads TGTGCCAGTAGTTTCCCAGGACAGGGAAGGAATTACGAGCAGTACTTC.

This chain joins TRBV6-5 and TRBJ2-2; 9 positions match TRBD2. The CDR3 has 14 amino acids. J gave up 5 bases and V 6 bases, and 4 bases lay outside the gene matches. Germline lookup yields CDR1 MNHEY and CDR2 SVGAGI. CDR3 in DNA: TGTGCCAGCAGGATAGCGGGAGTAACCGGGGAGCTGTTTTTT. Protein: CASRIAGVTGELFF.

The chain's CDR3 is CASSLRADQPQHF. The CDR3 DNA sequence: TGTGCCAGCAGTTTGAGGGCCGATCAGCCCCAGCATTTT. The chain has TRBV27 and TRBJ1-5; D is unclear. The germline CDR1 and CDR2 sequences are MNHEY and SMNVEV (reference sequence). CDR3 length: 13 residues. Deletions cut 3 bases from V and 5 bases from J, with 8 bases between.

Concerning this clone itself: At one end, the junction sequence differs from germline, possibly due to a read error. This sample includes further DNA sequences coding for the same CDR3. This chain connects TRBV27 to TRBJ1-1; tentatively, D is TRBD1 (5 bases). The CDR3 is 15 residues long. Germline CDR1 and CDR2: MNHEY and SMNVEV (reference sequence). The CDR3 DNA reads TGTGCCAGCAGTTTAAAAAGGGGTACGAACACTGAAGCCTTCTTT. Its protein is CASSLKRGTNTEAFF.

This chain joins TRBV27 and TRBJ2-5; 9 bases are shared with TRBD2. Per germline, CDR1 MNHEY and CDR2 SMNVEV (reference sequence). CDR3 length: 17 residues. J lost 5 bases, V lost 7 bases, and 17 bases had no gene match. The CDR3 reads CASTPQPPLAGTETQYF. CDR3 bases: TGTGCCAGCACCCCCCAGCCCCCCCTAGCGGGAACGGAGACCCAGTACTTC.

This CDR3 reads CASSQEVEQKLFF. The CDR3 coding sequence is TGTGCCAGCAGCCAAGAGGTGGAGCAGAAACTGTTTTTT. The rearrangement joins TRBV4-2 to TRBJ1-4, with unresolved D. Trimming cost V 0 bases and J 11 bases, with 10 bases left between them. The germline V gene has CDR1 LGHNA and CDR2 YNFKEQ. This CDR3 region has 13 residues.

The chain is built from TRBV27 and TRBJ2-7; tentative D call: TRBD1 (5 bases). In germline, CDR1 is MNHEY, CDR2 SMNVEV (reference sequence). This CDR3 contains 15 residues. V dropped 0 bases and J dropped 4 bases, with 13 bases sitting between them. CDR3 sequence reads: CASSLSGRGYYEQYF. CDR3 DNA sequence: TGTGCCAGCAGTTTATCGGGAAGGGGATATTACGAGCAGTACTTC.